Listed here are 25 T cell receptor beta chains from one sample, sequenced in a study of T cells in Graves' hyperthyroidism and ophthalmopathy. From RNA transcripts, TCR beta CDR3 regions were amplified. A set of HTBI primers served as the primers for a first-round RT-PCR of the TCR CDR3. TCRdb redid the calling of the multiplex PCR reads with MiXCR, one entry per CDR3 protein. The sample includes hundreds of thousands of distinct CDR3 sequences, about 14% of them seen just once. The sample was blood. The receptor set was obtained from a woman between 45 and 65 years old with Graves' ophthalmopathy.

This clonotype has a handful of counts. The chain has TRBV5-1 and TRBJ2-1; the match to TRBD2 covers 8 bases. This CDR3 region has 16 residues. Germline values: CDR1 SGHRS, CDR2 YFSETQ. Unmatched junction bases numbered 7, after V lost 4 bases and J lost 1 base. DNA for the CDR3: TGCGCCAGCAGCCCTCAGACTAGCGTGTCCTACAATGAGCAGTTCTTC. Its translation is CASSPQTSVSYNEQFF. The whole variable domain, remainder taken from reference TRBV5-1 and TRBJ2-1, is KAGVTQTPRYLIKTRGQQVTLSCSPISGHRSVSWYQQTPGQGLQFLFEYFSETQRNKGNFPGRFSGRQFSNSRSEMNVSTLELGDSALYLCASSPQTSVSYNEQFFGPGTRLTVL.

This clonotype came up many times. The CDR3 here is CASSNRDNYNQPQHF. In nucleotides, the CDR3 is TGTGCCAGCAGCAACCGGGACAACTACAATCAGCCCCAGCATTTT. This chain uses TRBV13 with TRBJ1-5; possible D gene TRBD1, 6 bases. This CDR3 is built from 15 residues. CDR1 and CDR2 (germline): PRHDT, FYEKMQ (reference sequence). Trimming stripped 5 bases from V and 3 bases from J, with 14 bases between.

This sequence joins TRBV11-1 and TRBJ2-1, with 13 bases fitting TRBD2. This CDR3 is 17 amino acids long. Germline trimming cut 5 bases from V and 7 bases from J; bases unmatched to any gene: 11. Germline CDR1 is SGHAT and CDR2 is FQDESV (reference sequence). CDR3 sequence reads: CASSTLSGLAGSNEQFF. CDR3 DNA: TGTGCCAGCAGCACTCTCTCGGGACTAGCGGGATCGAATGAGCAGTTCTTC.

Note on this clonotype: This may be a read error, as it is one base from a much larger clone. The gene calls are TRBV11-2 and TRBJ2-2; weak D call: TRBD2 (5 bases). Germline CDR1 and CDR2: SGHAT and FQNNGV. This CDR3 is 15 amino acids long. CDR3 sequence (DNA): TGTCCCAGCAGCGATGCAGCGGATAACACCGGGGAGCTGTTTTTT. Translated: CPSSDAADNTGELFF.

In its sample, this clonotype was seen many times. In DNA form, the CDR3 reads TGTGCCAGCAGGGGGCTAGCGCGCTCCTACGAGCAGTACTTC. It yields the protein CASRGLARSYEQYF. This sequence joins TRBV2 and TRBJ2-7; a weak D match, TRBD2 (6 bases). This CDR3 spans 14 amino acids. CDR1 and CDR2 (germline): SNHLY, FYNNEI. The V gene lost 6 bases and the J gene lost 0 bases, with 12 bases spanning the gap.

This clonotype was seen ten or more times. The CDR3 DNA reads as TGTGCCTGGAGCCCAGGTTTTTCCTACGAGCAGTACTTC. Translation gives CAWSPGFSYEQYF. The genes are TRBV30 and TRBJ2-7; unclear D gene. Germline CDR1 reads GTSNPN; CDR2 reads SVGIG (reference sequence). V was trimmed by 3 bases and J by 1 base, leaving 10 bases between them. This CDR3 contains 13 residues.

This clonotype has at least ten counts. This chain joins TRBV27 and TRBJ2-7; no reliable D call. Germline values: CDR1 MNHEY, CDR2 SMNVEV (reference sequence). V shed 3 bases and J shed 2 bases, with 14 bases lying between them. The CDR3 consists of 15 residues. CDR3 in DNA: TGTGCCAGCAGTTTTGGTGGGGATAGGGCCTACGAGCAGTACTTC. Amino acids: CASSFGGDRAYEQYF.

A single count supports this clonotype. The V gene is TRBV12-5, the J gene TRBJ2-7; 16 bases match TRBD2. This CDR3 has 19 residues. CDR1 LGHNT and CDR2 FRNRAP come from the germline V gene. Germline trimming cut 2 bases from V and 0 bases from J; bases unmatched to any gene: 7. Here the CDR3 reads CASGLSGTSGRADSYEQYF. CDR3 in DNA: TGTGCTAGTGGTTTGAGTGGGACTAGCGGGAGGGCCGACTCCTACGAGCAGTACTTC.

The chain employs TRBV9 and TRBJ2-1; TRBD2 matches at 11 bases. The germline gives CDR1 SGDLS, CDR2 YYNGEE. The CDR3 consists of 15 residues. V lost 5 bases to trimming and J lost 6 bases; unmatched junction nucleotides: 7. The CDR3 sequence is CASSGGTSGANEQFF. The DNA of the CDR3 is TGTGCCAGCAGTGGGGGGACTAGCGGAGCCAATGAGCAGTTCTTC.

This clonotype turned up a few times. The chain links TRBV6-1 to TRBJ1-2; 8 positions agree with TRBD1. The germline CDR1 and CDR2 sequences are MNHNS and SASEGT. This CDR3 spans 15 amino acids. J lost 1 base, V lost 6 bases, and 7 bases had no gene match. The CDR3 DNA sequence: TGTGCCAGCAGCCGAAGGGACAGGCATAACTATGGCTACACCTTC. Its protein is CASSRRDRHNYGYTF.

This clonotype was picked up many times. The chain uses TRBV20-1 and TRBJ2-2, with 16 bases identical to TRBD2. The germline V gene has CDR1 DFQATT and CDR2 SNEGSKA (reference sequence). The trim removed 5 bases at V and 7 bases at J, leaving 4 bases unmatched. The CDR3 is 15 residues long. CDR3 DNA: TGCAGTGCTGAGGGACTAGCGGGAGGGTACGGGGAGCTGTTTTTT. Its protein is CSAEGLAGGYGELFF.

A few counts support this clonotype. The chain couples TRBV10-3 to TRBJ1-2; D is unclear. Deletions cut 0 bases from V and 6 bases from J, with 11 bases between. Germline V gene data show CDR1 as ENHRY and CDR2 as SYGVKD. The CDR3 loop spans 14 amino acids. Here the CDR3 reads CAISESIFGDGYTF. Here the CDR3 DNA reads TGTGCCATCAGTGAGTCGATTTTCGGGGATGGCTACACCTTC.

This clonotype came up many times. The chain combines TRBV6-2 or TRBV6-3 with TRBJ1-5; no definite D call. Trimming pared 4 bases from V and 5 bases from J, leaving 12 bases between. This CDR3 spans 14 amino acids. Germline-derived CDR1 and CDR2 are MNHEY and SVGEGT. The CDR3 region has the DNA TGTGCCAGCAGTTCCAGAAGGACGGATCAGCCCCAGCATTTT. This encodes CASSSRRTDQPQHF.

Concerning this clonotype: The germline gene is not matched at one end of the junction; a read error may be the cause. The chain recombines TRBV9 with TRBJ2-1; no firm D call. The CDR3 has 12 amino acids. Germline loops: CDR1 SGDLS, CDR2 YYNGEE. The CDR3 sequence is CASSPYYTEQFF. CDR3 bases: TGTGCCAGCAGCCCTTATTACACTGAGCAGTTCTTC.

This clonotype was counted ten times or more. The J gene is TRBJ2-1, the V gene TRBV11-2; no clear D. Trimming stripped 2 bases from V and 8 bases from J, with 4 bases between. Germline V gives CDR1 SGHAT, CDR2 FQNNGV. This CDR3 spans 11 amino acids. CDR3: CASSLRDEQFF. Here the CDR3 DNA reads TGTGCCAGCAGCTTAAGGGATGAGCAGTTCTTC.

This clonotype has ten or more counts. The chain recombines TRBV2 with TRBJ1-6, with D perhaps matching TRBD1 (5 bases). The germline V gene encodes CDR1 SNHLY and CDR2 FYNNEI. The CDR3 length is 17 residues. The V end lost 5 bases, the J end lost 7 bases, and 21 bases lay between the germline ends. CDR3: CASSPRGSLVGNSPLHF. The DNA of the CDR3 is TGTGCCAGCAGTCCCCGGGGGAGCCTTGTTGGGAATTCACCCCTCCACTTT.

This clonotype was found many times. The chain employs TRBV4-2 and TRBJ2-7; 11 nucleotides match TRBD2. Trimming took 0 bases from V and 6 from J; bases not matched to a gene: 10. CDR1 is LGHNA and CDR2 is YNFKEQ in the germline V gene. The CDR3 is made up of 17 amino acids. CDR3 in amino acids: CASSQDGGSGRAFEQYF. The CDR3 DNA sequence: TGTGCCAGCAGCCAAGACGGTGGTAGCGGGAGGGCCTTCGAGCAGTACTTC.

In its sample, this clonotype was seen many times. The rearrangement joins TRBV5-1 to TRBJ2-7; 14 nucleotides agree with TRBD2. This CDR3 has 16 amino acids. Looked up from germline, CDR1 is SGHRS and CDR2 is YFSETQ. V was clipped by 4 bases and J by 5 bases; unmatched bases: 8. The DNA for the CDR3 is TGCGCCAGCAGCCCTGAGGGGACTAGCGGGAGCAACGAGCAGTACTTC. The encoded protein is CASSPEGTSGSNEQYF. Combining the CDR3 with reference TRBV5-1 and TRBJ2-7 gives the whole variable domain KAGVTQTPRYLIKTRGQQVTLSCSPISGHRSVSWYQQTPGQGLQFLFEYFSETQRNKGNFPGRFSGRQFSNSRSEMNVSTLELGDSALYLCASSPEGTSGSNEQYFGPGTRLTVT.

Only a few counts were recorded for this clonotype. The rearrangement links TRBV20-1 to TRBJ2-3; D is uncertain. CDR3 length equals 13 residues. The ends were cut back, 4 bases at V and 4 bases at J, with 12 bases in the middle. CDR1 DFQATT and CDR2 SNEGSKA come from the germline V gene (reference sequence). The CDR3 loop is CSAIRLVADTQYF. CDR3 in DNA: TGCAGTGCTATACGATTAGTGGCAGATACGCAGTATTTT.

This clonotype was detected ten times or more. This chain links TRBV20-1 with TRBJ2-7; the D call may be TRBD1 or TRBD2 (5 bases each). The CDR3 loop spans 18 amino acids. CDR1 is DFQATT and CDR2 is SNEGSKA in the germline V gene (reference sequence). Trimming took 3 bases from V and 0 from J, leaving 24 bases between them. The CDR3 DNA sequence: TGCAGTGCTAGCCGTCCGGGGCTAAGACGGGACGTCTCCTACGAGCAGTACTTC. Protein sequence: CSASRPGLRRDVSYEQYF.

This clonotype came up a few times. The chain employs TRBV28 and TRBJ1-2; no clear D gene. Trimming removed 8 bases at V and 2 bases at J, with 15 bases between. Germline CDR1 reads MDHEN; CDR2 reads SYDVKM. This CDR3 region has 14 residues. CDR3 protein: CASLPLAGNYGYTF. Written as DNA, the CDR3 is TGTGCCAGCCTCCCCCTGGCTGGGAACTATGGCTACACCTTC.

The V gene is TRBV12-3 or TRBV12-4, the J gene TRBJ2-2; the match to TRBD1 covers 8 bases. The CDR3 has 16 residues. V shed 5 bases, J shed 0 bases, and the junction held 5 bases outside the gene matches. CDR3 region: CASSGWTGTNTGELFF. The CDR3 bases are TGTGCCAGCAGTGGATGGACAGGGACGAACACCGGGGAGCTGTTTTTT.

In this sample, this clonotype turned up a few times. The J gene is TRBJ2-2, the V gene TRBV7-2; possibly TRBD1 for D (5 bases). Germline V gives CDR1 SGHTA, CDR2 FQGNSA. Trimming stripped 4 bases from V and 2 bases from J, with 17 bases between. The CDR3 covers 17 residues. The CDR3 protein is CASSSAIGAFNTGELFF. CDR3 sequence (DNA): TGTGCCAGCAGCTCAGCGATAGGGGCGTTTAACACCGGGGAGCTGTTTTTT.

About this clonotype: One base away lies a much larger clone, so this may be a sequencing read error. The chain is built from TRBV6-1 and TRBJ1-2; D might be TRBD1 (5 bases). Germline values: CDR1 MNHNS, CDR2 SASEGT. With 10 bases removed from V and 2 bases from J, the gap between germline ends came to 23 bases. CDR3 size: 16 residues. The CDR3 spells CAIDPQSGKRNYGYTF. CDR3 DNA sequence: TGTGCCATCGATCCTCAATCAGGGAAGAGGAACTATGGCTACACCTTC.

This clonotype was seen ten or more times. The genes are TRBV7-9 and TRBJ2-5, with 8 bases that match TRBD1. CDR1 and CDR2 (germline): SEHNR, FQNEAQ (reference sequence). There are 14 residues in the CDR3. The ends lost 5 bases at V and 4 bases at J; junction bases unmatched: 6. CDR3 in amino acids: CASSATGVGETQYF. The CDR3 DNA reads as TGTGCCAGCAGCGCGACAGGGGTTGGAGAGACCCAGTACTTC.